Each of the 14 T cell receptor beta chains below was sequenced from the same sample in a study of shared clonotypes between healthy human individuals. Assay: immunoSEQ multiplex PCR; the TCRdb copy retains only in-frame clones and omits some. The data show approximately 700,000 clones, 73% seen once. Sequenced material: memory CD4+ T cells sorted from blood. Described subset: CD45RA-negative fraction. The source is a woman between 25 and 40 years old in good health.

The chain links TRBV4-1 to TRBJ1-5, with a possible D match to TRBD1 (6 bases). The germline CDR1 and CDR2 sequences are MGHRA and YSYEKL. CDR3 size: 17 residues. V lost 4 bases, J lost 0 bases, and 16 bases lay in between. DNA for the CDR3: TGCGCCAGCAGCCGGACCGGGACAATCGATAGCAATCAGCCCCAGCATTTT. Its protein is CASSRTGTIDSNQPQHF.

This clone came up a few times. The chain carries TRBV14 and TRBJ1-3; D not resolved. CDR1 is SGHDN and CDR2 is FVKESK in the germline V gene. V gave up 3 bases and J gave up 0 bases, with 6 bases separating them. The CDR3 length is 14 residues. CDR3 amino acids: CASSQLASGNTIYF. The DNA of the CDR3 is TGTGCCAGCAGCCAGTTGGCCTCTGGAAACACCATATATTTT.

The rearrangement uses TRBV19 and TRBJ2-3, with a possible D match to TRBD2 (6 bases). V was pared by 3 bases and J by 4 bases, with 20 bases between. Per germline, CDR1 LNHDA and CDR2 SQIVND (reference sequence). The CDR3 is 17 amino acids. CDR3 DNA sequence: TGTGCCAGTAGTATTCGGTCAGCGGGCGGATTTCCAGATACGCAGTATTTT. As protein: CASSIRSAGGFPDTQYF.

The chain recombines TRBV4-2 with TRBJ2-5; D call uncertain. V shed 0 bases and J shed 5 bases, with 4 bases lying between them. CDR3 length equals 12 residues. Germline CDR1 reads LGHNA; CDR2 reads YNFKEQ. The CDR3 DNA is TGTGCCAGCAGCCAAGAAGGGGAGACCCAGTACTTC. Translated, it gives CASSQEGETQYF.

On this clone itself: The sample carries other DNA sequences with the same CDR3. The CDR3, as DNA: TGTGCCAGCAGTTTATCAGGGAGCTCCTACAATGAGCAGTTCTTC. This encodes CASSLSGSSYNEQFF. This sequence joins TRBV27 and TRBJ2-1; D is possibly TRBD2 (5 bases). V was shortened by 0 bases and J by 0 bases, with 6 bases between the two germline ends. Germline lookup yields CDR1 MNHEY and CDR2 SMNVEV (reference sequence). The CDR3 consists of 15 residues.

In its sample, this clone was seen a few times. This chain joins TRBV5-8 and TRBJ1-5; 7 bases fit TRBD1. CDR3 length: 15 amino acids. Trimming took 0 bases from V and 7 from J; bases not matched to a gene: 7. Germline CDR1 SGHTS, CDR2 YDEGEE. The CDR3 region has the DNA TGTGCCAGCAGCTTGGAACAGGGGTTTGACCAGCCCCAGCATTTT. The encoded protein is CASSLEQGFDQPQHF.

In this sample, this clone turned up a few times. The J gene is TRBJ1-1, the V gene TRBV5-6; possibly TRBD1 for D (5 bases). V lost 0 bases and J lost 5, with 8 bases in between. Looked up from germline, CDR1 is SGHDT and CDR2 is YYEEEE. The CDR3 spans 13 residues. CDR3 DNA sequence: TGTGCCAGCAGCTTGGTAGGGGAGACTGAAGCTTTCTTT. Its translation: CASSLVGETEAFF.

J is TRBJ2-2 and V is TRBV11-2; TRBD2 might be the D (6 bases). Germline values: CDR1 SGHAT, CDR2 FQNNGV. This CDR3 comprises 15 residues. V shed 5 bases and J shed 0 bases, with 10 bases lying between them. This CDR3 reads CASSLEGANTGELFF. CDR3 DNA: TGTGCCAGCAGCCTGGAGGGAGCGAACACCGGGGAGCTGTTTTTT.

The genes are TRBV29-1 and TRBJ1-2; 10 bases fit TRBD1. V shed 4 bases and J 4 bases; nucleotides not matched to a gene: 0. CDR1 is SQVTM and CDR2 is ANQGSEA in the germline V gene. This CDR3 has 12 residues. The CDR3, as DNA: TGCAGCGTTGGGGACAGGGGCTATGGCTACACCTTC. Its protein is CSVGDRGYGYTF. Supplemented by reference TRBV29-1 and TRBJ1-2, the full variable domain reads SAVISQKPSRDICQRGTSLTIQCQVDSQVTMMFWYRQQPGQSLTLIATANQGSEATYESGFVIDKFPISRPNLTFSTLTVSNMSPEDSSIYLCSVGDRGYGYTFGSGTRLTVV.

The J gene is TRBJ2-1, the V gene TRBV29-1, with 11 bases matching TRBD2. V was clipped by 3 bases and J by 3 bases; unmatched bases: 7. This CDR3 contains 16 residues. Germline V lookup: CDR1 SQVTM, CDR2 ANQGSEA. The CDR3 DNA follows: TGCAGCGTTGAGGGGACTAGCGGTGTATTCTACAATGAGCAGTTCTTC. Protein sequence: CSVEGTSGVFYNEQFF.

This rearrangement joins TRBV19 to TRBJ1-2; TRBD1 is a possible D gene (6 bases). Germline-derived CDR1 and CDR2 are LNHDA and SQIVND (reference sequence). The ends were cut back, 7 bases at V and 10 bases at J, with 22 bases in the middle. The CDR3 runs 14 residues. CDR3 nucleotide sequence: TGTGCCAGTACCGATGGTGGACAGAAAGTCGACTACACCTTC. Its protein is CASTDGGQKVDYTF. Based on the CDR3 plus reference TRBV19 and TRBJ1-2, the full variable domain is DGGITQSPKYLFRKEGQNVTLSCEQNLNHDAMYWYRQDPGQGLRLIYYSQIVNDFQKGDIAEGYSVSREKKESFPLTVTSAQKNPTAFYLCASTDGGQKVDYTFGSGTRLTVV.

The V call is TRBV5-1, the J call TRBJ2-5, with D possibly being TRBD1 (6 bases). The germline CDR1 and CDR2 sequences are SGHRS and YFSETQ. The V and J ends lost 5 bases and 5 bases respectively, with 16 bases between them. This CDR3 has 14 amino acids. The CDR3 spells CASRNTGITETQYF. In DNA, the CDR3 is TGCGCCAGCAGAAACACAGGGATTACGGAGACCCAGTACTTC. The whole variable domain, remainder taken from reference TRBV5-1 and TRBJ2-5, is KAGVTQTPRYLIKTRGQQVTLSCSPISGHRSVSWYQQTPGQGLQFLFEYFSETQRNKGNFPGRFSGRQFSNSRSEMNVSTLELGDSALYLCASRNTGITETQYFGPGTRLLVL.

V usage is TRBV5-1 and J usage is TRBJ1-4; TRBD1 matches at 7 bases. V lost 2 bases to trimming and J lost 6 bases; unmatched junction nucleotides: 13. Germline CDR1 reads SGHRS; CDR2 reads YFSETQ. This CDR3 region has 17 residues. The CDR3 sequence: CASSFIGLTGWDEKLFF. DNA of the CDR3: TGCGCCAGCAGCTTCATCGGGTTGACAGGGTGGGATGAAAAACTGTTTTTT.

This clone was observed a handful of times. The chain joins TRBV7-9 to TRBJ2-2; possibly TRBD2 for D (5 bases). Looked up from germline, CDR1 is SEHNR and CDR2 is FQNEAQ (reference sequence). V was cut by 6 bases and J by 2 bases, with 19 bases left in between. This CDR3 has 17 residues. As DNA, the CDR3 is TGTGCCAGCAGTACAAAAGCGAGACTAAGTAACACCGGGGAGCTGTTTTTT. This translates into CASSTKARLSNTGELFF.